The rows below give T cell receptor beta chains drawn from one sample of a study of vaccination and CD4 T cells after COVID-19. These receptors have no identified antigens. TCRdb re-analysed the PCR reads in MiXCR, keeping a single row per CDR3 protein. The profile shows about 25,000 distinct CDR3 sequences, about half of them singletons. The sample comprised CD4+ T cells from blood, cultured in vitro. These receptors were collected from a human donor who had recovered from COVID-19. Both conserved end residues are part of each CDR3. The D gene is left open where the match is weak. Part of the rows lack a size; the others show once, few, many or a class for expanded clones.

cdr3_length	v_call	j_call	clone_size	d_call	cdr3_nt	cdr3_aa
18	TRBV27	TRBJ2-1	-	TRBD2	TGTGCCAGCAGTACCCCATGGACTAGCGGGAGCAAGTTCAATGAGCAGTTCTTC	CASSTPWTSGSKFNEQFF
15	TRBV28	TRBJ2-7	-	-	TGTGCCAGCTGGGGTTGGGGGAGTGGCTCCTACGAGCAGTACTTC	CASWGWGSGSYEQYF
16	TRBV5-1	TRBJ2-7	-	TRBD1	TGCGCCAGCAGACAACCTGCCGGGACAGTTGCCTACGAGCAGTACTTC	CASRQPAGTVAYEQYF
16	TRBV11-1	TRBJ2-2	-	TRBD2	TGTGCCAGCAGCTTATTGGTAGCGGGACTCACCGGGGAGCTGTTTTTT	CASSLLVAGLTGELFF
15	TRBV12-5	TRBJ1-1	-	-	TGTGCTAGTGGTTTCCCTCAGGGGTTCAACACTGAAGCTTTCTTT	CASGFPQGFNTEAFF
12	TRBV7-2	TRBJ2-2	-	-	TGTGCCAGCAGTTGGACAGCCGGGGAGCTGTTTTTT	CASSWTAGELFF
17	TRBV7-9	TRBJ2-2	once	-	TGTGCCAGCAGCTTGGCAAGGAAGGGGTCGGGCACCGGGGAGCTGTTTTTT	CASSLARKGSGTGELFF
13	TRBV10-2	TRBJ2-7	-	-	TGCGCCAGCAGTGCAGCAAGGGGTTACGAGCAGTACTTC	CASSAARGYEQYF
13	TRBV7-6	TRBJ1-5	-	-	TGTGCCAGCAGCTTAGCGCGGAGTCAGCCCCAGCATTTT	CASSLARSQPQHF
15	TRBV7-2	TRBJ1-6	-	-	TGTGCCAGCAGCTTCACTTCAGGGATGAATTCACCCCTCCACTTT	CASSFTSGMNSPLHF